In its sample, the clone carrying this TCR beta chain was seen once. What it binds is not known. Clones were sequenced by immunoSEQ multiplex PCR, and TCRdb holds only the in-frame ones, with some missing. The repertoire has some 130,000 clones, more than 85% of them found once; the top ten carry about 3.2%. These data are taken from a study of T cell responses to AZD1222 COVID-19 vaccine. Whole-study results and caveats: Two AZD1222 doses significantly raised spike-specific TCR breadth and depth over controls. With dominance at 160-218 and 743-854, vaccine-associated CD4 TCRs spanned spike.

Germline V gives CDR1 MDHEN, CDR2 SYDVKM. This CDR3 comprises 17 residues. Losses at the gene ends were 5 bases for V and 2 bases for J; bases not matched to a gene: 7. The sequence came from an adult in good health. The sample consisted of peripheral blood, taken on day 0 of AZD1222 vaccination. V and J are TRBV28 and TRBJ2-1; 12 bases match TRBD2. CDR3 nucleotide sequence: TGTGCCAGCAGTACCCTTTGGACTAGCGGGACCTACAATGAGCAGTTCTTC. Encoded protein: CASSTLWTSGTYNEQFF.